A selection of T cell receptor beta chains follows, all from one sample in a study of blood T cell repertoires in COVID-19. Only in-frame clones appear in the TCRdb table, and some are missing; sequencing was by immunoSEQ multiplex PCR. This sample has around 300,000 clones, with approximately 89% found just once. The source material was PBMCs or T cells enriched from blood (not recorded which). The receptors here all came from a woman aged 30 to 39 who had recovered from COVID-19. Each CDR3 is given with its conserved first and last residue. A D gene is named only where the DNA matches it firmly. The size field is filled for only some rows; it gives once, few, many or a size class.

d_gene	v_gene	j_gene	abundance	len	CDR3aa	CDR3nt
TRBD2	TRBV6-2/TRBV6-3	TRBJ2-5	NA	14	CASSIAGVQETQYF	TGTGCCAGCAGCATAGCGGGGGTCCAAGAGACCCAGTACTTC
TRBD1	TRBV11-3	TRBJ2-2	NA	16	CASSLYGTGVSGELFF	TGTGCCAGCAGCTTATATGGGACAGGGGTCTCCGGGGAGCTGTTTTTT
NA	TRBV28	TRBJ2-7	NA	13	CASSRVSSYEQYF	TGTGCCAGCAGCCGGGTTAGCTCCTACGAGCAGTACTTC
TRBD1	TRBV5-1	TRBJ1-2	NA	16	CASSLLGTGWAYGYTF	TGCGCCAGCAGCCTCCTCGGGACAGGGTGGGCCTATGGCTACACCTTC
NA	TRBV18	TRBJ2-7	NA	13	CASSPERLQEQYF	TGTGCCAGCTCCCCCGAAAGACTCCAGGAGCAGTACTTC
TRBD1	TRBV7-9	TRBJ2-1	NA	15	CASSVPGQSYNEQFF	TGTGCCAGCAGCGTTCCGGGACAGTCCTACAATGAGCAGTTCTTC
TRBD1	TRBV2	TRBJ1-6	NA	13	CASNGQDNSPLHF	TGTGCCAGCAACGGACAGGATAATTCACCCCTCCACTTT
NA	TRBV5-8	TRBJ2-7	NA	14	CASSFLTSSWGQYF	TGTGCCAGCAGCTTTTTAACTAGCTCTTGGGGGCAGTACTTC
TRBD1	TRBV13	TRBJ1-2	once	15	CASRAQGGIAYGYTF	TGTGCCAGCAGGGCGCAGGGGGGCATCGCCTATGGCTACACCTTC
NA	TRBV20-1	TRBJ1-3	NA	11	CSAKVGDTIYF	TGCAGTGCTAAAGTCGGGGACACCATATATTTT
NA	TRBV19	TRBJ2-7	NA	13	CASSIRRSYEQYF	TGTGCCAGTAGTATCCGGCGGTCCTACGAGCAGTACTTC
TRBD1	TRBV10-3	TRBJ2-2	NA	16	CATGPRDGTGAGELFF	TGTGCCACAGGACCAAGGGACGGGACAGGGGCCGGGGAGCTGTTTTTT
NA	TRBV11-2	TRBJ1-1	NA	12	CASSLDLGRAFF	TGTGCCAGCAGCTTAGATCTGGGGCGCGCTTTCTTT
TRBD1	TRBV19	TRBJ2-7	NA	15	CASSIGRQGVGEQYF	TGTGCCAGTAGTATAGGACGCCAGGGGGTCGGCGAGCAGTACTTC
NA	TRBV13	TRBJ2-7	NA	15	CASSSQGRSGYEQYF	TGTGCCAGCAGCTCCCAGGGTAGAAGTGGCTACGAGCAGTACTTC
TRBD2	TRBV10-3	TRBJ2-1	once	14	CAISAASGYNEQFF	TGTGCCATCAGTGCGGCTAGCGGGTACAATGAGCAGTTCTTC
TRBD1	TRBV27	TRBJ2-2	NA	14	CASGGQRNTGELFF	TGTGCCAGCGGGGGACAGAGGAACACCGGGGAGCTGTTTTTT
TRBD1	TRBV2	TRBJ1-1	NA	12	CASSEGDRGAFF	TGTGCCAGCAGTGAGGGGGACAGGGGCGCTTTCTTT
TRBD1	TRBV7-9	TRBJ1-2	NA	14	CASAITTGTECPTF	TGTGCCAGCGCGATAACGACGGGGACAGAGTGTCCCACCTTC
NA	TRBV19	TRBJ2-2	NA	14	CASSTTANTGELFF	TGTGCCAGTAGTACAACAGCGAACACCGGGGAGCTGTTTTTT
NA	TRBV7-2	TRBJ2-3	NA	13	CASSLLGTDTQYF	TGTGCCAGCAGTCTGCTAGGTACAGATACGCAGTATTTT
TRBD1	TRBV10-3	TRBJ1-1	NA	16	CAISDVPDRVDTEAFF	TGTGCCATCAGCGATGTTCCTGACAGGGTGGACACTGAAGCTTTCTTT
NA	TRBV7-9	TRBJ2-7	few	16	CASSLVLGAFSYEQYF	TGTGCCAGCAGCTTAGTTTTAGGGGCCTTCTCCTACGAGCAGTACTTC
TRBD1	TRBV15	TRBJ1-2	once	14	CATSGDRTNYGYTF	TGTGCCACCAGCGGGGACAGGACGAACTATGGCTACACCTTC
NA	TRBV19	TRBJ2-1	NA	14	CASSIAKDSHEQFF	TGTGCCAGCTCCATCGCGAAGGACAGCCATGAGCAGTTCTTC
TRBD1	TRBV11-3	TRBJ2-5	NA	15	CASSTRTGEGETQYF	TGTGCCAGCAGCACACGGACAGGGGAGGGCGAGACCCAGTACTTC
NA	TRBV28	TRBJ2-6	once	19	CASSLYSTGRLSGANVLTF	TGTGCCAGCAGTTTATATTCGACAGGGAGGTTGTCCGGGGCCAACGTCCTGACTTTC
TRBD2	TRBV9	TRBJ2-5	once	15	CASSRTSANQETQYF	TGTGCCAGCAGTCGGACTAGCGCCAACCAAGAGACCCAGTACTTC
NA	TRBV9	TRBJ1-1	NA	13	CASSVGGYTEAFF	TGTGCCAGCAGCGTAGGGGGCTACACTGAAGCTTTCTTT
NA	TRBV24-1	TRBJ1-5	NA	12	CATSDFEQPQHF	TGTGCCACCAGTGATTTTGAGCAGCCCCAGCATTTT
NA	TRBV4-1	TRBJ2-1	NA	15	CASSQEGTRGNEQFF	TGCGCCAGCAGCCAAGAAGGGACCCGGGGGAATGAGCAGTTCTTC
TRBD1	TRBV4-2	TRBJ1-2	NA	15	CASSQDRTGGYGYTF	TGTGCCAGCAGCCAAGATAGGACAGGCGGGTATGGCTACACCTTC
NA	TRBV7-6	TRBJ2-7	NA	16	CASSPRGGDRPYEQYF	TGTGCCAGCAGCCCGCGGGGGGGGGACAGGCCCTACGAGCAGTACTTC
TRBD2	TRBV5-1	TRBJ2-1	NA	14	CASSGAAYHNEQFF	TGCGCCAGTAGCGGGGCGGCCTACCACAATGAGCAGTTCTTC
NA	TRBV6-5	TRBJ1-1	once	13	CASRRIPNTEAFF	TGTGCCAGCAGGCGTATCCCAAACACTGAAGCTTTCTTT
TRBD2	TRBV25-1	TRBJ2-3	once	14	CASGREGVTDTQYF	TGTGCCAGCGGAAGGGAGGGAGTTACAGATACGCAGTATTTT
NA	TRBV5-1	TRBJ1-2	once	14	CASSLALGLYGYTF	TGCGCCAGCAGCTTGGCCCTGGGCTTATATGGCTACACCTTC
TRBD1	TRBV7-2	TRBJ2-2	NA	14	CASSLQGDTGELFF	TGTGCCAGCAGCTTACAGGGGGACACCGGGGAGCTGTTTTTT
NA	TRBV5-1	TRBJ2-3	NA	16	CASSLAGVTGEDTQYF	TGCGCCAGCAGCTTGGCGGGAGTCACTGGGGAAGATACGCAGTATTTT
NA	TRBV5-5	TRBJ1-2	NA	14	CASSLDKGRIGYTF	TGTGCCAGCAGCTTAGACAAGGGGAGGATCGGCTACACCTTC
NA	TRBV12-5	TRBJ1-2	NA	14	CASGSATENYGYTF	TGTGCTAGTGGTTCCGCCACAGAGAACTATGGCTACACCTTC
TRBD1	TRBV15	TRBJ2-2	NA	18	CATSIPNRATGQSQELFF	TGTGCCACCAGCATTCCGAACCGGGCGACAGGGCAGTCGCAGGAGCTGTTTTTT
NA	TRBV28	TRBJ2-2	NA	15	CASSLLRLNTGELFF	TGTGCCAGCAGTTTATTGAGACTCAACACCGGGGAGCTGTTTTTT
TRBD1	TRBV6-5	TRBJ2-2	NA	14	CASRDRGSTGELFF	TGTGCCAGCCGGGACAGGGGCTCCACCGGGGAGCTGTTTTTT
TRBD2	TRBV5-8	TRBJ2-7	NA	11	CASTRGDEQYF	TGTGCCAGCACCCGGGGGGACGAGCAGTACTTC
NA	TRBV28	TRBJ2-1	NA	15	CASSRHHSFYNEQFF	TGTGCCAGCAGTCGCCACCACTCCTTCTACAATGAGCAGTTCTTC
TRBD2	TRBV7-2	TRBJ2-1	NA	15	CASSLELAGGNEQFF	TGTGCCAGCAGCTTAGAGTTAGCGGGGGGGAATGAGCAGTTCTTC
TRBD2	TRBV6-2/TRBV6-3	TRBJ2-5	NA	18	CASSSSGTRSFWVETQYF	TGTGCCAGCAGTTCCTCCGGGACTAGGAGCTTCTGGGTGGAGACCCAGTACTTC